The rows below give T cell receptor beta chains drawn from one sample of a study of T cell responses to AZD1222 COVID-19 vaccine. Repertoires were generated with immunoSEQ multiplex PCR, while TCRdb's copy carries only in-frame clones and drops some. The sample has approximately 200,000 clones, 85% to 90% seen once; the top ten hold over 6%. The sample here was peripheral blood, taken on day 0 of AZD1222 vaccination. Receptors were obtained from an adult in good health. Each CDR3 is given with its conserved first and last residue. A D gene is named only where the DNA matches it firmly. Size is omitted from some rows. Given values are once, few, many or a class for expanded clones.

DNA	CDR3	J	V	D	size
TGTGCCAGCAGCCATTGGGTTGGTAGCGCGGGCACAGATACGCAGTATTTT	CASSHWVGSAGTDTQYF	TRBJ2-3	TRBV28	.	.
TGTGCCAGCAGTGAAAACCGATTGACAGGGGGCGGGACTGAAGCTTTCTTT	CASSENRLTGGGTEAFF	TRBJ1-1	TRBV2	TRBD1	.
TGTGCCAGCAGCTTCGGAGCTAGCAGCCCGAACACCGGGGAGCTGTTTTTT	CASSFGASSPNTGELFF	TRBJ2-2	TRBV5-4	.	.
TGTGCCAGCAGTTTTAACAGAGCAAACACTGAAGCTTTCTTT	CASSFNRANTEAFF	TRBJ1-1	TRBV27	.	.
TGTGCCAGCAGTTTGGACAGGGGGCTACAGGAGTACTTC	CASSLDRGLQEYF	TRBJ2-7	TRBV12-3/TRBV12-4	TRBD1	.
TGTGCCAGCAGCCAAGCGTCCGACACGGGCTCCTACGAGCAGTACTTC	CASSQASDTGSYEQYF	TRBJ2-7	TRBV3-1/TRBV3-2	.	.
TGTGCCAGCATTCCGGGACTAGCGGGGGGCACCTTCACAGATACGCAGTATTTT	CASIPGLAGGTFTDTQYF	TRBJ2-3	TRBV7-8	TRBD2	.
TGTGCCAGCTTCGAACTTAAGGCTGAGGCCAACGTCCTGACTTTC	CASFELKAEANVLTF	TRBJ2-6	TRBV2	.	.
TGCGCCAGCAGCTTGGAGGTTGGCGGGGGCTCGCAAGAGACCCAGTACTTC	CASSLEVGGGSQETQYF	TRBJ2-5	TRBV5-1	.	.
TGCGCCAGCAGCTTGGAACCGGGAGCGAGCTATGGCTACACCTTC	CASSLEPGASYGYTF	TRBJ1-2	TRBV5-1	.	.
TGTGCCAGCAGGGTATCCCGGGATTTCGAAAAACTGTTTTTT	CASRVSRDFEKLFF	TRBJ1-4	TRBV6-5	.	.
TGCGCCAGCAGAGGGGACAGCCGGACCGGGGAGCTGTTTTTT	CASRGDSRTGELFF	TRBJ2-2	TRBV10-1	TRBD1	.
TGTGCCAGCAGCTTGGCCTCTCGGCAGGTGGACGAAAAACTGTTTTTT	CASSLASRQVDEKLFF	TRBJ1-4	TRBV5-4	.	once
TGTGCCTGGAGTGTATCCAGGTTAGCTAACTATGGCTACACCTTC	CAWSVSRLANYGYTF	TRBJ1-2	TRBV30	.	.
TGTGCCAGCAGCTTAGCGATGACAGAGACTGGAAACACCATATATTTT	CASSLAMTETGNTIYF	TRBJ1-3	TRBV7-6	.	.
TGTGCCAGCTCACCCGTCATTGGCACAGATACGCAGTATTTT	CASSPVIGTDTQYF	TRBJ2-3	TRBV18	.	.
TGTGCCAGCAGCAGAGAACAGGGCTCCTACGAGCAGTACTTC	CASSREQGSYEQYF	TRBJ2-7	TRBV9	.	.
TGTGCCTGGAGCGGGGGTCAAGAGACCCAGTACTTC	CAWSGGQETQYF	TRBJ2-5	TRBV30	.	once
TGTGCCAGCTCCGCTGACAGGGGCATGAACACTGAAGCTTTCTTT	CASSADRGMNTEAFF	TRBJ1-1	TRBV18	TRBD1	.
TGTGCCAGCAGTCGAGGGGGACTTCAACTGTTTTTT	CASSRGGLQLFF	TRBJ1-4	TRBV12-3/TRBV12-4	.	.
TGTGCCAGCAGTGACTTTTCAGGGGGAACGTTCTCTGGAAACACCATATATTTT	CASSDFSGGTFSGNTIYF	TRBJ1-3	TRBV2	TRBD1	.
TGTGCCAGCAGCCCCACCCCGGTGGAGCCCCAGCATTTT	CASSPTPVEPQHF	TRBJ1-5	TRBV7-2	.	.
TGTGCCAGCAGCCAAAGGCCCAGCGGGGGAGAAAATGAGCAGTTCTTC	CASSQRPSGGENEQFF	TRBJ2-1	TRBV3-1/TRBV3-2	TRBD2	.
TGTGCCAGCAGCTTTTCGTTGGCCGAGCAGTACTTC	CASSFSLAEQYF	TRBJ2-7	TRBV5-4	.	.
TGTGCCAGCTCGCTCAGAGGACGTAATGAAAAACTGTTTTTT	CASSLRGRNEKLFF	TRBJ1-4	TRBV18	.	.
TGTGCCAGCAGCCCTCGGGACAGGGGGAACTATGGCTACACCTTC	CASSPRDRGNYGYTF	TRBJ1-2	TRBV7-9	TRBD1	.
TGTGCCAGCAGTTTATCGCAGCGGGGACACGGGGAGCTGTTTTTT	CASSLSQRGHGELFF	TRBJ2-2	TRBV27	.	.
TGTGCCAGCTCACCACTTCATCCGGGACAGGGGACCGGGGAGCTGTTTTTT	CASSPLHPGQGTGELFF	TRBJ2-2	TRBV18	TRBD1	.
TGCGCCAGCAGCTTACAGGGAGGTATCAACCAAGGGCAGTACTTC	CASSLQGGINQGQYF	TRBJ2-7	TRBV5-1	.	.
TGTGCCAGCAGCTTCCTACCCGACAGCTCTGGAAACACCATATATTTT	CASSFLPDSSGNTIYF	TRBJ1-3	TRBV7-8	.	.
TGTGCCAGTAGTATAGGGTATAGCAATCAGCCCCAGCATTTT	CASSIGYSNQPQHF	TRBJ1-5	TRBV19	.	.
TGCGCCAGCAGCCACCCTTGGAAGGGGGCGCGGAACGTGGCCGGGGAGCTGTTTTTT	CASSHPWKGARNVAGELFF	TRBJ2-2	TRBV4-1	TRBD1	once